This TCR beta chain came from a study of blood T cell repertoires in COVID-19. Study as a whole: Sites across the United States, Italy and Spain contributed samples from acute and convalescent COVID-19. The analysed material was cDNA or gDNA that came from T cells, B-cell-depleted T cells, or PBMCs.

Generated by immunoSEQ multiplex PCR, the TCRdb table keeps only in-frame clones and is missing some. The sample lists under 200,000 clones; around 81% were seen once. This clone was counted between two and nine times. With V trimmed by 1 base and J by 4 bases, 2 bases remained unmatched. Germline-derived CDR1 and CDR2 are SEHNR and FQNEAQ (reference sequence). The CDR3 totals 15 residues. Sequenced: peripheral blood. The rearrangement links TRBV7-9 to TRBJ2-5, with 11 bases lining up with TRBD1. The sequence came from a man aged 70-80 years who had recovered from COVID-19. The CDR3 DNA is TGTGCCAGCAGCTTAGATGGGACAGGGGGAGAGACCCAGTACTTC. Protein product: CASSLDGTGGETQYF.